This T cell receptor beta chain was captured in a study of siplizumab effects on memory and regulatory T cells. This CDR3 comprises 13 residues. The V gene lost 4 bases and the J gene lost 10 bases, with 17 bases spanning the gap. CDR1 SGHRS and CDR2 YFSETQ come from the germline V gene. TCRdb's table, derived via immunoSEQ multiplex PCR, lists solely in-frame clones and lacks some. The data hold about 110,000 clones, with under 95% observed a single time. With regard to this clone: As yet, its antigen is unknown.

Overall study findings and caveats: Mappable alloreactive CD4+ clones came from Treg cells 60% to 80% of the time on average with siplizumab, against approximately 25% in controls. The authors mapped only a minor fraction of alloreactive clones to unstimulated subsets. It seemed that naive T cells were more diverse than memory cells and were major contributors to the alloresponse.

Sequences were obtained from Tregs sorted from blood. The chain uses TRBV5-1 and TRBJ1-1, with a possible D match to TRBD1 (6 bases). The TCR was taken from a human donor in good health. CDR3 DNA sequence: TGCGCCAGCAGCAGGTCAGGGGCGGTAGGAGCTTTCTTT. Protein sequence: CASSRSGAVGAFF.